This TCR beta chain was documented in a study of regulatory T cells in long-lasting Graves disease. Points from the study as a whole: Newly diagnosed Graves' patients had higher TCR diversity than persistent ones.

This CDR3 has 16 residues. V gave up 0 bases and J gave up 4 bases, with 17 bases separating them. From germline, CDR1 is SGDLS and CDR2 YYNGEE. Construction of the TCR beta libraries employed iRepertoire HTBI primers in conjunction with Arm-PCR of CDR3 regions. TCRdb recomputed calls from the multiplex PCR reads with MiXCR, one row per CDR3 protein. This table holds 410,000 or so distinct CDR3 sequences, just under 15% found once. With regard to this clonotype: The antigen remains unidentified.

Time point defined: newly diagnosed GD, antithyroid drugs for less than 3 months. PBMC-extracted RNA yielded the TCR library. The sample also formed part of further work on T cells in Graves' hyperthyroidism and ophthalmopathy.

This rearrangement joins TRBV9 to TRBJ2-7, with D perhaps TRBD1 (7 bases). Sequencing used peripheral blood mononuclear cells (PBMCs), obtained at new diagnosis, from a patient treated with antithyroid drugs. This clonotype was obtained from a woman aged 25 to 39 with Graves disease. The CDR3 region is CASSVGTQTGTYEQYF. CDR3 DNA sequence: TGTGCCAGCAGCGTAGGGACCCAGACAGGGACTTACGAGCAGTACTTC.